This note documents a single T cell receptor (beta chain) sequence. The antigen is not known. This specimen comes from a study of radiotherapy plus CTLA-4 blockade in lung cancer. Across the whole study: Patients showed objective responses in over 15% of cases, and disease control was achieved by approximately 33%. Overall study findings and caveats: With interferon-beta, early dynamics of blood T cell clones were reported to best predict response. Radiotherapy plus ipilimumab was followed by expansion in blood of tumor-derived TCR clones.

Measured with immunoSEQ multiplex PCR; TCRdb has only the in-frame clones, and not every one. The sample shows some 70,000 clones, around 81% of them seen only once. V lost 2 bases, J lost 5 bases, and 7 bases stayed unmatched. Germline lookup yields CDR1 SGHRS and CDR2 YFSETQ. CDR3 length: 15 amino acids. This sample comprised peripheral blood, obtained from a patient treated with radiotherapy plus ipilimumab. This receptor was obtained from a human donor with non-small cell lung cancer who had a partial response to radiotherapy plus ipilimumab. The rearrangement uses TRBV5-1 and TRBJ2-1; TRBD1 agrees at 7 bases. CDR3 region: CASSLEGAIDNEQFF. As DNA, the CDR3 is TGCGCCAGCAGCTTAGAGGGGGCAATTGACAATGAGCAGTTCTTC. The entire variable domain, with the rest obtained from reference TRBV5-1 and TRBJ2-1, is as follows: KAGVTQTPRYLIKTRGQQVTLSCSPISGHRSVSWYQQTPGQGLQFLFEYFSETQRNKGNFPGRFSGRQFSNSRSEMNVSTLELGDSALYLCASSLEGAIDNEQFFGPGTRLTVL.